This entry features one TCR beta chain sequence. The antigen is not known. TCRdb recomputed calls from the 5' RACE reads with MiXCR, one row per CDR3 protein. Among roughly 170,000 distinct CDR3 sequences listed, about 20% were seen once. This sample was included in a study of T-cell memory formation after mild COVID-19. Trimming took off 6 bases at V and 7 bases at J, with 13 bases between the two ends. The length of the CDR3 is 12 residues. Germline V gene sequence: CDR1 DFQATT, CDR2 SNEGSKA (reference sequence). Overall study findings and caveats: Mainly CM and EM harbored the contracting CD4+ clones; mainly EMRA harbored the CD8+ ones. The appearance of some responding clones in pre-infection memory suggested that cross-reactive memory joined.

Material: PBMCs or a T cell subset sorted from them (not recorded which). The chain combines TRBV20-1 with TRBJ2-1; D is undetermined. The TCR originated in an adult woman who had mild COVID-19 (a few samples of this study predate the infection). Cell type and time point are not known. The CDR3 loop is CSAPEATNEQFF. As DNA, the CDR3 is TGCAGTGCGCCCGAGGCTACTAATGAGCAGTTCTTC.